The rows below give T cell receptor beta chains drawn from one sample of a study of blood T cells in healthy people across ages. TCRdb recomputed calls from the 5' RACE reads with MiXCR, one row per CDR3 protein. Of around 1,000,000 distinct CDR3 sequences listed, 25% are singletons. These same data were also listed under a study on T cells of mothers and their children.

Source material: blood. These receptors all stem from a girl aged 2-10 years in good health. Each CDR3 is given with its conserved first and last residue. A D gene is named only where the DNA matches it firmly. Clone size, where shown, is once, few, many, or a class for clones that have expanded.

V gene	D gene	J gene	clone size	CDR3 DNA	CDR3 protein
TRBV6-2/TRBV6-3	.	TRBJ2-1	many	TGTGCCAGCTCTAATGGTGAGCAGTTCTTC	CASSNGEQFF
TRBV7-6	.	TRBJ2-2	few	TGTGCCAGCAGCTTAGCGGGGGGAAGAGAGGCCGGGGAGCTGTTTTTT	CASSLAGGREAGELFF
TRBV5-1	.	TRBJ2-7	.	TGCGCCAGCAGACCAGACGGCGACTACGAGCAGTACTTC	CASRPDGDYEQYF
TRBV7-9	.	TRBJ2-7	.	TGTGCCAGCAGCCCACGGGGAGAAGGACACGAGCAGTACTTC	CASSPRGEGHEQYF
TRBV6-6	.	TRBJ2-5	few	TGTGCCAGCAGTTACGGGGTGAGGGAGCAGTACTTC	CASSYGVREQYF
TRBV7-9	TRBD2	TRBJ2-3	.	TGTGCCAGCAGCGTTTCTAGCGGGGGGCTCACAGATACGCAGTATTTT	CASSVSSGGLTDTQYF
TRBV5-1	.	TRBJ2-1	.	TGCGCCAGCAGCAAATCCTCGGATTCGGGGCAGTTCTTC	CASSKSSDSGQFF
TRBV10-3	.	TRBJ1-1	few	TGTGCCATCAGTGTACGGGGTGGGAACACTGAAGCTTTCTTT	CAISVRGGNTEAFF
TRBV7-3	.	TRBJ2-5	many	TGTGCCAGCAGCTTAGGTAGCTCGTACCAAGAGACCCAGTACTTC	CASSLGSSYQETQYF
TRBV15	.	TRBJ1-1	.	TGTGCCACCAGCAGGGGTGTCCAGGGTTTCGGCACTGAAGCTTTCTTT	CATSRGVQGFGTEAFF
TRBV12-3/TRBV12-4	TRBD1	TRBJ2-7	few	TGTGCCAGCAGTTTAACTCCAGGGGGCGCGGTCTTCTACGAGCAGTACTTC	CASSLTPGGAVFYEQYF
TRBV6-2/TRBV6-3	.	TRBJ2-1	.	TGTGCCAGCAGTTTCCTCGCAGAGGGAGCCTACAATGAGCAGTTCTTC	CASSFLAEGAYNEQFF
TRBV15	.	TRBJ2-4	few	TGTGCCACCAGCAGAGAGGGGGAGGGGGCGACCAAAAACATTCAGTACTTC	CATSREGEGATKNIQYF
TRBV28	.	TRBJ2-7	few	TGTGCCAGCAGTTTATTCCGGGACCACCTCGAGCAGTACTTC	CASSLFRDHLEQYF
TRBV7-2	.	TRBJ1-5	few	TGTGCCAGCAGCTTAGACTATCAGCCCCAGCATTTT	CASSLDYQPQHF
TRBV12-3/TRBV12-4	TRBD2	TRBJ2-5	few	TGTGCCAGCAGGAGCCTAGGCGGGAGAGACGGAGAGACCCAGTACTTC	CASRSLGGRDGETQYF
TRBV21-1	.	TRBJ1-1	.	TGTGCCAGCAGCAAGGACCTGCAGGGTCGGGATCTGAGGACTGAAGCTTTCTTT	CASSKDLQGRDLRTEAFF
TRBV29-1	.	TRBJ2-1	.	TGCAGCGCACTCTTTTATGAGCAGTTCTTC	CSALFYEQFF
TRBV18	.	TRBJ2-2	.	TGTGCCAGCTCACCTCACTCAGACGGGGAGCTGTTTTTT	CASSPHSDGELFF
TRBV12-3/TRBV12-4	.	TRBJ2-2	.	TGTGCCAGCAGTTTGTCCTTGCCGAACACCGGGGAGCTGTTTTTT	CASSLSLPNTGELFF
TRBV20-1	TRBD1	TRBJ2-7	.	TGCAGTGCTTCAGATCGGGACAGAGTAGGCGAGCAGTACTTC	CSASDRDRVGEQYF
TRBV12-3/TRBV12-4	.	TRBJ1-1	.	TGTGCCAGCAGCTTATCCGCTGTAGGCACTGAAGCTTTCTTT	CASSLSAVGTEAFF
TRBV10-3	.	TRBJ1-1	few	TGTGCCATCAGTGAGTTATGGGCGATGAACACTGAAGCTTTCTTT	CAISELWAMNTEAFF
TRBV3-1	TRBD1	TRBJ1-4	few	TGTGCCAGCAAGCAACAGGGGAAAGATGAAAAACTGTTTTTT	CASKQQGKDEKLFF
TRBV6-1	TRBD2	TRBJ2-5	few	TGTGCCAGCACCCAGGAGGGCGGGAGGACGGGAGAGACCCAGTACTTC	CASTQEGGRTGETQYF
TRBV6-6	TRBD1	TRBJ2-7	once	TGTGCCAGCAGAGCGGACAGGGGGGGCTCCTACGAGCAGTACTTC	CASRADRGGSYEQYF
TRBV12-3/TRBV12-4	TRBD1	TRBJ1-1	few	TGTGCCAGCAAACATGGACAGGGACCTGAAGCTTTCTTT	CASKHGQGPEAFF
TRBV19	.	TRBJ1-1	.	TGTGCCAGTAGGACCCTCGGGGGGAACACTGAAGCTTTCTTT	CASRTLGGNTEAFF
TRBV6-1	.	TRBJ1-2	few	TGTGCCAGCAGTGTATTCCCGACCTGGAATGGCTACACCTTC	CASSVFPTWNGYTF
TRBV7-9	TRBD1	TRBJ1-1	few	TGTGCCAGCAGATACACAGGGGCTCCTGAAGCTTTCTTT	CASRYTGAPEAFF
TRBV13	.	TRBJ2-1	few	TGTGCCAGCCGCTCCTGGCAATCCTACAATGAGCAGTTCTTC	CASRSWQSYNEQFF
TRBV12-3/TRBV12-4	TRBD1	TRBJ2-7	few	TGTGCCAGCAGTTTAAACCTGGGACAGAACTACGAGCAGTACTTC	CASSLNLGQNYEQYF
TRBV25-1	TRBD2	TRBJ2-7	few	TGTGCCAGCAGTGGTAGCGGGGGGCTCTCCTACGAGCAGTACTTC	CASSGSGGLSYEQYF
TRBV13	.	TRBJ2-4	.	TGTGCCAGCAGCTTCGGTATTTTGGCAGAAAACATTCAGTACTTC	CASSFGILAENIQYF
TRBV18	.	TRBJ2-2	.	TGTGCCAGCTCGCGCGACGGGGGGACAGTTCTCACCGGGGAGCTGTTTTTT	CASSRDGGTVLTGELFF
TRBV4-3	TRBD1	TRBJ2-3	.	TGCGCCAGCAGCCAAGACCTCGGGACAGCTGTCACAGATACGCAGTATTTT	CASSQDLGTAVTDTQYF
TRBV27	TRBD2	TRBJ2-7	.	TGTGCCAGCAGCATTAGAGGGGCGGGAGTTTCCTACGAGCAGTACTTC	CASSIRGAGVSYEQYF
TRBV6-1	TRBD2	TRBJ2-3	.	TGTGCCAGCAGTCGTAGCGGGGGGGCGTCCACAGATACGCAGTATTTT	CASSRSGGASTDTQYF
TRBV7-3	.	TRBJ1-1	.	TGTGCCAGCAGCTTAAGGAGGGGAGGGACTGAAGCTTTCTTT	CASSLRRGGTEAFF
TRBV7-8	.	TRBJ2-7	.	TGTGCCAGCAGCTTTGGTCCACCCTACGAGCAGTACTTC	CASSFGPPYEQYF
TRBV5-4	.	TRBJ2-5	.	TGTGCCAGCAGCGTACAGGTTCAAGAGACCCAGTACTTC	CASSVQVQETQYF
TRBV12-3/TRBV12-4	.	TRBJ2-7	.	TGTGCCAGCAGTGGAGGGACGGAACCCTACGAGCAGTACTTC	CASSGGTEPYEQYF
TRBV11-2	.	TRBJ2-1	.	TGTGCCAGCACCGAAGAGGGGGGAGGGGCCAATGAGCAGTTCTTC	CASTEEGGGANEQFF
TRBV7-3	TRBD1	TRBJ2-2	few	TGTGCCAGCGGTTACAGGGGACAAAACACCGGGGAGCTGTTTTTT	CASGYRGQNTGELFF
TRBV28	.	TRBJ1-2	.	TGTGCCAGCACCCCAGACAGTTTCGATCCCACATTC	CASTPDSFDPTF
TRBV19	.	TRBJ2-7	once	TGTGCCAGTAATATTTTGGGTTTGGACTACGAGCAGTACTTC	CASNILGLDYEQYF
TRBV5-1	.	TRBJ1-1	.	TGCGCCAGCAGCTGGATGGAACCAGGGAGATTGAACACTGAAGCTTTCTTT	CASSWMEPGRLNTEAFF
TRBV27	.	TRBJ2-7	.	TGTGCCAGCAGTTTACGCCCGTCCGGGACCCGTACCTCCTACGAGCAGTACTTC	CASSLRPSGTRTSYEQYF
TRBV2	.	TRBJ1-2	few	TGTGCCAGCAGGGGGGAGCCCGCAGGGTCGGATGGCTACACCTTC	CASRGEPAGSDGYTF